The 15 T cell receptor beta chains in this list originate from one sample, sequenced in a study of T cells in Graves' hyperthyroidism and ophthalmopathy. Researchers took RNA transcripts and amplified the TCR beta CDR3 regions from them. HTBI primers drove first-round RT-PCR of the TCR CDR3. Each CDR3 protein is one row after TCRdb ran MiXCR on the multiplex PCR reads. This table has more than 650,000 distinct CDR3 sequences, 14% appearing once. Sequencing was performed on blood. The source of these receptors is a woman under 30 with Graves' hyperthyroidism.

This clonotype was detected a few times. The chain uses TRBV4-3 and TRBJ2-1; 11 bases fit TRBD2. The V and J ends lost 3 bases and 9 bases, in that order; junction bases with no gene match: 13. CDR1 is LGHNA and CDR2 is YSLEER in the germline V gene. The CDR3 has 17 amino acids. The CDR3 coding sequence is TGCGCCAGCAGCCAGGGCCTAGGACTAGCGGGCTCAGGTGAGCAGTTCTTC. This encodes CASSQGLGLAGSGEQFF.

The chain combines TRBV12-3 or TRBV12-4 with TRBJ1-2; D uncertain. There are 12 residues in the CDR3. V was cut by 6 bases and J by 4 bases, with 9 bases left in between. CDR3 coding DNA: TGTGCCAGCAGCGTGCAAAGCTATGGCTACACCTTC. Encoded protein: CASSVQSYGYTF.

Comment on this clonotype: A read error is possible here, since a much larger clone lies one base away. V gene TRBV20-1 combines with J gene TRBJ2-1; 8 bases are shared with TRBD2. This CDR3 contains 16 residues. CDR1 and CDR2 from the germline V gene are DFQATT and SNEGSKA (reference sequence). CDR3 region: CSARDVISGRGSEQSF. CDR3 sequence (DNA): TGCAGTGCTAGAGACGTTATCAGCGGGAGAGGGAGTGAGCAGTCCTTC.

For this clonotype: Sequence at one end of the junction differs from germline and may be a read error. The V gene is TRBV6-1, the J gene TRBJ2-1, with 11 nucleotides matching TRBD2. This CDR3 has 15 amino acids. Germline CDR1 is MNHNS and CDR2 is SASEGT. CDR3 amino acids: CTSSGIAGGSQEQFF. The CDR3 nucleotides are TGTACCAGCAGCGGGATAGCGGGAGGGTCACAAGAGCAGTTCTTC.

This clonotype was observed at least ten times. One junction end disagrees with the germline gene, perhaps due to a read error. The chain recombines TRBV28 with TRBJ2-7; D could derive from TRBD1 or TRBD2 (6 bases each). Germline V gene sequence: CDR1 MDHEN, CDR2 SYDVKM. CDR3 length: 13 amino acids. CDR3 in amino acids: CASTLKGGYEQYF. In DNA, the CDR3 is TGTGCCAGCACTTTAAAGGGGGGTTACGAGCAGTACTTC.

This clonotype appeared a few times. An end of the junction differs from the germline gene, which may be a read error. The rearrangement uses TRBV9 and TRBJ1-1; the D gene is possibly TRBD1 (6 bases). CDR3 size: 14 residues. CDR1 and CDR2 from the germline V gene are SGDLS and YYNGEE. CDR3 in DNA: TGTACCAGCAGCCTAGGGGGGATGAACACTGAAGCTTTCTTT. It yields the protein CTSSLGGMNTEAFF.

On this clonotype: It may be a read error: a sequence one base away is much more abundant. V is TRBV5-1 and J is TRBJ2-3; 8 nucleotides agree with TRBD2. The CDR3 sequence is 14 residues long. Per the germline V gene, CDR1 is SGHRS and CDR2 is YFSETQ. Trimming cost V 3 bases and J 7 bases; bases outside gene matches: 7. As DNA, the CDR3 is TGCGCCAGCAGCTGGTCACTAGCGGAGTATACGCAGTATTTT. This encodes CASSWSLAEYTQYF. The full variable domain, completed using reference TRBV5-1 and TRBJ2-3, is KAGVTQTPRYLIKTRGQQVTLSCSPISGHRSVSWYQQTPGQGLQFLFEYFSETQRNKGNFPGRFSGRQFSNSRSEMNVSTLELGDSALYLCASSWSLAEYTQYFGPGTRLTVL.

This clonotype was detected only a few times. This rearrangement joins TRBV28 to TRBJ2-1; D remains ambiguous. Germline-derived CDR1 and CDR2 are MDHEN and SYDVKM. Trimming shortened V by 3 bases and J by 6 bases, and 18 bases separated the two germline ends. The CDR3 is made up of 16 amino acids. The CDR3: CASSFTPRPLGNEQFF. The CDR3 DNA reads TGTGCCAGCAGTTTTACCCCCCGGCCTCTCGGCAATGAGCAGTTCTTC.

In its sample, this clonotype was seen a few times. V gene TRBV6-2 or TRBV6-3 combines with J gene TRBJ2-2; D not resolved. Trimming shortened V by 2 bases and J by 8 bases, and 6 bases separated the two germline ends. CDR3 size: 12 residues. Germline CDR1 and CDR2: MNHEY and SVGEGT. The CDR3 DNA reads as TGTGCCAGCAGTTACGCTGCAGGGGAGCTGTTTTTT. Translation: CASSYAAGELFF.

This clonotype was seen repeatedly, ten times or more. The chain recombines TRBV20-1 with TRBJ1-3; 7 bases fit TRBD1. The CDR3 has 13 amino acids. Germline V gene data show CDR1 as DFQATT and CDR2 as SNEGSKA (reference sequence). Losses at the gene ends were 4 bases for V and 4 bases for J; bases not matched to a gene: 4. Here the CDR3 reads CSANEGAGNTIYF. CDR3 DNA: TGCAGTGCTAACGAGGGGGCGGGAAACACCATATATTTT.

This clonotype has a handful of counts. The genes are TRBV7-9 and TRBJ2-7; 7 positions agree with TRBD1. CDR1 and CDR2 (germline): SEHNR, FQNEAQ (reference sequence). CDR3 length: 15 residues. With 5 bases clipped from V and 5 bases from J, the junction kept 12 bases outside the gene matches. The CDR3 spells CASSLTDRDGDEQYF. Here the CDR3 DNA reads TGTGCCAGCAGCCTTACCGACAGGGACGGCGACGAGCAGTACTTC.

This clonotype showed up many times. The chain has TRBV7-9 and TRBJ2-3; 13 bases agree with TRBD2. Germline V CDR1 and CDR2: SEHNR, FQNEAQ (reference sequence). CDR3 length: 18 amino acids. Trimming removed 5 bases from V and 0 bases from J; junction bases left unmatched: 8. CDR3 residues: CASSPLAGGRRSTDTQYF. CDR3 nucleotides: TGTGCCAGCAGCCCACTAGCGGGAGGGCGTCGAAGCACAGATACGCAGTATTTT.

V gene TRBV15 combines with J gene TRBJ2-2; no firm D call. The CDR3 sequence is 15 residues long. The germline CDR1 and CDR2 sequences are LNHNV and YYDKDF (reference sequence). The ends were cut back, 2 bases at V and 7 bases at J, with 14 bases in the middle. CDR3 nucleotides: TGTGCCACCAGCAGAATCGGGCTTTGGGGCGGGGAGCTGTTTTTT. Residues: CATSRIGLWGGELFF.

This clonotype was found a few times. The chain carries TRBV20-1 and TRBJ2-4; D remains ambiguous. The CDR3 is made up of 13 amino acids. Trimming took off 6 bases at V and 0 bases at J, with 9 bases between the two ends. Germline CDR1 and CDR2: DFQATT and SNEGSKA (reference sequence). The CDR3 nucleotides read TGCAGTGCCCATTTCTTAGCCAAAAACATTCAGTACTTC. Amino acid sequence: CSAHFLAKNIQYF.

There are many counts of this clonotype. The rearrangement joins TRBV7-9 to TRBJ2-5, with 9 bases that match TRBD1. Germline V CDR1 and CDR2: SEHNR, FQNEAQ (reference sequence). CDR3 length: 15 amino acids. J gave up 2 bases and V 1 base, and 2 bases lay outside the gene matches. The CDR3 is CASSLGTGVQETQYF. CDR3 nucleotide sequence: TGTGCCAGCAGCTTAGGGACAGGGGTTCAAGAGACCCAGTACTTC.